This T cell receptor (beta chain) was documented in a study of blood T cell repertoires in COVID-19. Study information: The United States, Italy and Spain were the sources of the acute and convalescent COVID-19 samples.

V lost 10 bases to trimming and J lost 2 bases; unmatched junction nucleotides: 17. Germline V gene sequence: CDR1 MNHEY, CDR2 SMNVEV (reference sequence). The CDR3 runs to 16 residues. All enrollees were roughly 18 to 89 years old and from about 24 US areas. In the original processing: Amplification with reference gene primers provided the estimates of nucleated cell counts. Measured with immunoSEQ multiplex PCR; TCRdb has only the in-frame clones, and not every one. From that table come the V and J calls and clone size; the DNA was used to work out D and trimming. The sample shows approximately 230,000 clones, about nine tenths of them seen only once.

J is TRBJ2-7 and V is TRBV27, with 7 bases identical to TRBD1. The sequencing input was PBMCs or T cells enriched from blood (not recorded which). The receptor was derived from a woman aged 25 to 39 with acute COVID-19. As DNA, the CDR3 is TGTGCCACCCGAACCACGTTCGGGGACAGCGCCTACGAGCAGTACTTC. Protein product: CATRTTFGDSAYEQYF.